This entry concerns a single T cell receptor (beta chain). It was during active infection that Seattle patients were enrolled and then longitudinally followed. The entry originates in a study of blood T cell repertoires in COVID-19. The wider study: The United States, Italy and Spain provided the acute and convalescent COVID-19 samples. PBMCs, B-cell-depleted T cells, or T cells were the source of the cDNA or gDNA that made up the material.

As processed by the authors: Estimation of nucleated cell counts relied on the amplification of reference gene primers. Here immunoSEQ multiplex PCR was the method, and the copy in TCRdb shows in-frame clones only, minus some. V and J calls plus clone size are reproduced from that table; the DNA served to infer D and trimming. Of about 210,000 clones in the sample, under 90% are singletons; the top ten hold roughly 7%. CDR3 size: 12 residues. Germline V gene sequence: CDR1 KGHSH, CDR2 LQKENI. V gave up 6 bases and J gave up 5 bases, with 10 bases separating them. The clonotype was recovered from a woman aged 80 or over with COVID-19, enrolled during active disease. The V and J genes are TRBV18 and TRBJ2-5, with no clear D. The specimen sequenced was peripheral blood. The CDR3 is CASSPNGETQYF. The CDR3 DNA is TGTGCCAGCTCCCCGAACGGGGAGACCCAGTACTTC.